This TCR beta chain was captured by sequencing in a study of cytomegalovirus exposure and HLA in healthy donors. Study-wide context: Unique TCRs from HLA-typed donors, 75 million to 100 million of them, were held in an early data release.

As for this clone: Its antigen is still unknown.

Study observations and caveats: The classifier, whose performance was assessed in both the original and validation cohorts, reportedly diagnosed cytomegalovirus status with high specificity and sensitivity.

The PCR used 60 Vbeta and 13 Jbeta primers. How the authors handled the data: Unique TCR beta chains totaled 65 million to 95 million in a later count, with roughly 11 million of them shared. Some clones are missing from TCRdb's copy, which holds only in-frame ones; the method was immunoSEQ multiplex PCR. That table supplies the V and J calls and clone size; D and trimming were determined from the DNA. The table includes over 150,000 clones, roughly 76% detected once. The sequence came from a man in his sixties in good health and CMV-seronegative. The sample taken for sequencing was PBMCs.

CDR3 coding DNA: TGTGCCAGCAGCTTAGCGCTAAAGATACCCTCTAGCACAGATACGCAGTATTTT. Amino acid sequence: CASSLALKIPSSTDTQYF. The chain is built from TRBV7-2 and TRBJ2-3; D unclear. The CDR3 is made up of 18 amino acids. The V end was cut by 0 bases, the J end by 0 bases, with 16 bases between. Germline V gene data show CDR1 as SGHTA and CDR2 as FQGNSA.